Listed below are T cell receptor beta chains from one sample, sequenced in a study of blood T cell repertoires in COVID-19. The data were produced by immunoSEQ multiplex PCR, yet TCRdb's version contains in-frame clones alone and is incomplete. The sample records 160,000 or so clones, approximately 84% being singletons. The specimen sequenced was peripheral blood. These TCRs come from a middle-aged man with acute or convalescent COVID-19. CDR3s include the opening cysteine and the closing phenylalanine or tryptophan. D genes are given only for firm matches. Clone size is shown for a subset of rows, as once, few, many or a class of expanded clone.

V gene,D gene,J gene,clone size,CDR3 DNA,CDR3 protein
TRBV5-5,-,TRBJ1-1,once,TGTGCCAGCAGCTTGGAGGGGGTCGTGAACACTGAAGCTTTCTTT,CASSLEGVVNTEAFF
TRBV28,TRBD1,TRBJ2-7,-,TGTGCCAGCAGTGTACCTGACAGGGGGCGAGCCTACGAGCAGTACTTC,CASSVPDRGRAYEQYF
TRBV16,TRBD1,TRBJ1-1,-,TGTGCCAGCAGCCACCGGGACAGGGGGAACACTGAAGCTTTCTTT,CASSHRDRGNTEAFF
TRBV24-1,-,TRBJ1-2,-,TGTGCCACCAGTGGGGGGCTTAACTATGGCTACACCTTC,CATSGGLNYGYTF
TRBV5-4,TRBD1,TRBJ1-2,-,TGTGCCAGCAGCCAAGGGACAGGGGTTTATGGCTACACCTTC,CASSQGTGVYGYTF
TRBV9,-,TRBJ1-4,-,TGTGCCAGCAGCGCAAATGAAAAACTGTTTTTT,CASSANEKLFF
TRBV7-6,TRBD1,TRBJ1-2,once,TGTGCCAGCAGCTTAGGTGGGACAGTAACTTCGGGCTACACCTTC,CASSLGGTVTSGYTF
TRBV11-2,-,TRBJ2-3,-,TGTGCCAGCAGCAAAGGGACTGTTGACACAGATACGCAGTATTTT,CASSKGTVDTDTQYF
TRBV5-1,-,TRBJ1-3,-,TGCGCCAGCATGGCGGACTCTTTCTCTGGAAACACCATATATTTT,CASMADSFSGNTIYF
TRBV5-1,TRBD1,TRBJ1-4,-,TGCGCCAGCAGCCCACAGGGGGGCCAAGAAAAACTGTTTTTT,CASSPQGGQEKLFF
TRBV30,-,TRBJ2-7,-,TGTGCCTCTAGTGGGGGGTCGCGCTACGAGCAGTACTTC,CASSGGSRYEQYF
TRBV5-4,-,TRBJ2-2,-,TGTGCCAGCAGCCCTGACTTCACCGGGGAGCTGTTTTTT,CASSPDFTGELFF
TRBV30,TRBD1,TRBJ2-3,-,TGTGCCTGGAGTGGAGGGGGCGGCACAGATACGCAGTATTTT,CAWSGGGGTDTQYF
TRBV6-5,-,TRBJ2-1,-,TGTGCCAGCAGTTACTCGTTGACATCCGACCAACAGCAGTTCTTC,CASSYSLTSDQQQFF
TRBV7-9,TRBD1,TRBJ1-1,-,TGTGCCAGCAGCTTCGGGACAGGGACCTTATACACTGAAGCTTTCTTT,CASSFGTGTLYTEAFF
TRBV5-1,-,TRBJ1-1,-,TGCGCCAGCAGCCGAAAATATACAGTGAACACTGAAGCTTTCTTT,CASSRKYTVNTEAFF
TRBV4-3,-,TRBJ2-7,-,TGCGCCAGCAGCCAAGAGGGACACAATAATTACGAGCAGTACTTC,CASSQEGHNNYEQYF
TRBV11-3,TRBD2,TRBJ2-1,-,TGTGCCAGCAGCCCGGGACTAGCGGGGGCGAGCTCCTACAATGAGCAGTTCTTC,CASSPGLAGASSYNEQFF
TRBV7-6,TRBD2,TRBJ2-1,few,TGTGCCAGCAGCCCTGTACCGGGGGGTCTGCCCCCATACAATGAGCAGTTCTTC,CASSPVPGGLPPYNEQFF
TRBV5-1,-,TRBJ2-6,-,TGCGCCAGCAGCTCCTCCAACTTTGGCAGGCTCTCTGGGGCCAACGTCCTGACTTTC,CASSSSNFGRLSGANVLTF
TRBV27,-,TRBJ1-5,-,TGTGCCAGCCGGACCGGGACTCCTCGGGTTCAGCCCCAGCATTTT,CASRTGTPRVQPQHF
TRBV6-2/TRBV6-3,TRBD2,TRBJ2-7,few,TGTGCCAGCAGTTACGGGACTAGCGCCTACGAGCAGTACTTC,CASSYGTSAYEQYF